These T cell receptor beta chains were read from a single sample in a study of T cells in Graves' hyperthyroidism and ophthalmopathy. TCRdb analysed the multiplex PCR reads with MiXCR anew, one entry per CDR3 protein. Here the sample spans 500,000 to 550,000 distinct CDR3 sequences, 20% being singletons. Sequencing was carried out using blood. Source of these receptors: a middle-aged man with Graves' ophthalmopathy. CDR3s include the opening cysteine and the closing phenylalanine or tryptophan. A D gene is named only where the DNA matches it firmly. Expanded clones are given a class, and other clones once, few, many or no size at all.

D gene,clone size,J gene,V gene,CDR3 DNA,CDR3 protein
NA,NA,TRBJ2-5,TRBV5-4,TGTGCCAGCAGCTTGTCTCCGGGACAACAAGAGACCCAGTACTTC,CASSLSPGQQETQYF
TRBD2,NA,TRBJ2-2,TRBV12-3/TRBV12-4,TGTGCCAGTTCCGGGACTATCAAAAAGAACACCGGGGAGCTGTTTTTT,CASSGTIKKNTGELFF
NA,many,TRBJ2-1,TRBV20-1,TGCAGTGCCGCGGGGCGGGGTGGGCAGGGTGAGCAGTTCTTC,CSAAGRGGQGEQFF
NA,few,TRBJ1-2,TRBV6-1,TGTGCCAGCAGTGAAGGGTCAGCCTATGGCTACACCTTC,CASSEGSAYGYTF
NA,many,TRBJ2-5,TRBV20-1,TGCAGTGCTAAAAGGCGGACCTCAGAGACCCAGTACTTC,CSAKRRTSETQYF
NA,few,TRBJ2-5,TRBV19,TGTGCCAGTAGTGAGGGAAGGTCGGGTCATTCTCAGTACTTC,CASSEGRSGHSQYF
NA,many,TRBJ2-5,TRBV28,TGTGCCAGCAGTTTGCAGGTTCGGGAGACCCAGTACTTC,CASSLQVRETQYF
NA,once,TRBJ1-1,TRBV20-1,TGCAGTGCTGGATTTGGGTCTCAAAAAGAAGCTTTCTTT,CSAGFGSQKEAFF
TRBD2,many,TRBJ2-2,TRBV7-2,TGTGCCAGCAGCCCCCCGACTAGCACAGCCGGGGAGCTGTTTTTT,CASSPPTSTAGELFF
NA,many,TRBJ2-3,TRBV7-2,TGTGCCAGCAGCTTAGATCAAGTTACGCAGTATTTT,CASSLDQVTQYF
TRBD2,few,TRBJ2-1,TRBV13,TGTGCCAGCAGCCGTGGGACTAGCGGCCTCAATGAGCAGTTCTTC,CASSRGTSGLNEQFF
TRBD1,many,TRBJ2-3,TRBV30,TGTGCCCGGGGACAGTCCACAGATACGCAGTATTTT,CARGQSTDTQYF
TRBD2,NA,TRBJ2-1,TRBV4-3,TGCGCCAGCAGCCAAGATAGGGTAGCGGGAGGTATCTACAATGAGCAGTTCTTC,CASSQDRVAGGIYNEQFF
NA,few,TRBJ1-6,TRBV5-1,TGCGCCAGCAGCTTGGAGGGCAGGGAGGGATCACCCCTCCACTTT,CASSLEGREGSPLHF
TRBD1,NA,TRBJ1-6,TRBV20-1,TGCAGTGCTAGGGCTCGGACAGGGGGGTCACCCCTCCACTTT,CSARARTGGSPLHF
TRBD2,NA,TRBJ2-3,TRBV12-3/TRBV12-4,TGTGCCAGCAGGCCTAGCGGGAGTGGCACAGATACGCAGTGTTTT,CASRPSGSGTDTQCF
TRBD2,few,TRBJ2-4,TRBV7-3,TGTGCCAGCAGCTTAACTAGCGGGGGGGCCAGTGCCAAAAACATTCAGTACTTC,CASSLTSGGASAKNIQYF
NA,NA,TRBJ1-2,TRBV28,TGTGCCAGCATTCTCTCGGGGCGGTTTTTTGGCTACACCTTC,CASILSGRFFGYTF
NA,few,TRBJ2-1,TRBV6-1,TGTGCCAGCAGTGGAAAAGTTACAGGCTCCTACAATGAGCAGTTCTTC,CASSGKVTGSYNEQFF
NA,few,TRBJ1-5,TRBV9,TGTGCCAGCATCGTACCATTGTGCTATCAGCCCCAGCATTTT,CASIVPLCYQPQHF
NA,few,TRBJ2-7,TRBV28,TGTGCCAGCCATGGAAGGAGCTCCTACGAGCAGTACTTC,CASHGRSSYEQYF
NA,NA,TRBJ1-4,TRBV18,TGTGCCAGCTCACCACCGGGCGGAAGACCCAATGAAAAACTGTTTTTT,CASSPPGGRPNEKLFF
NA,few,TRBJ2-3,TRBV7-3,TGTGCCAGCAGCTTAGATGGCGGGGGCCCAGATACGCAGTATTTT,CASSLDGGGPDTQYF
NA,NA,TRBJ2-5,TRBV6-1,TGTGCCAGCAGTGCGAGAGGTTTAGAGACCCAGTACTTC,CASSARGLETQYF
NA,few,TRBJ2-7,TRBV7-2,TGTGCCAGCAGCTTAGTTGGCGGTCAGAGCTCCTACGAGCAGTACTTC,CASSLVGGQSSYEQYF
NA,many,TRBJ2-1,TRBV7-2,TGTGCCAGCAGCTTAGTCGGGCAGTTCTACAATGAGCAGTTCTTC,CASSLVGQFYNEQFF
NA,NA,TRBJ2-5,TRBV5-8,TGTGCCAGCAGCTTGGTCGATGGCCAAGAGACCCAGTACTTC,CASSLVDGQETQYF
NA,NA,TRBJ1-2,TRBV18,TGTGCCAGCTCACCACCCGGATCCACTAACTATGGCTACACCTTC,CASSPPGSTNYGYTF
NA,NA,TRBJ1-1,TRBV5-1,TGCGCCAGCAGCTTGGTGGGGGGAGTAGGGAACACTGAAGCTTTCTTT,CASSLVGGVGNTEAFF
NA,NA,TRBJ2-3,TRBV20-1,TGCAGTGCTAGTTACAGAAGCACAGATACGCAGTATTTT,CSASYRSTDTQYF
NA,NA,TRBJ1-1,TRBV5-8,TGTGCCAGCAGATGGGGTGAAGCTGAAGCTTTCTTT,CASRWGEAEAFF
NA,NA,TRBJ1-1,TRBV7-2,TGTGCCAGCAGCTTGTCGGACAGCACTGAAGCTTTCTTT,CASSLSDSTEAFF
NA,few,TRBJ1-5,TRBV5-8,TGTGCCAGCAGCTTCATGAGACAGAGCGTTAGCAATCAGCCCCAGCATTTT,CASSFMRQSVSNQPQHF
NA,NA,TRBJ2-7,TRBV30,TGTGCCTGGAATCGGAGGGGGCAGGGCGAGCAGTACTTC,CAWNRRGQGEQYF
NA,few,TRBJ1-1,TRBV20-1,TGCAGTGCTAACCGAGAGAACACTGAAGCTTTCTTT,CSANRENTEAFF
TRBD2,many,TRBJ2-3,TRBV18,TGTGCCAGCTCACCCCTAGCGGGGGACACAGATACGCAGTATTTT,CASSPLAGDTDTQYF
TRBD2,NA,TRBJ2-2,TRBV6-1,TGTGCCAGCAATAAACTAGCGGGAGACACCGGGGAGCTGTTTTTT,CASNKLAGDTGELFF
NA,NA,TRBJ2-5,TRBV4-2,TGTGCCAGCAGCCAACAAAGGGGGAAACAAGAGACCCAGTACTTC,CASSQQRGKQETQYF
NA,few,TRBJ2-4,TRBV5-1,TGCGCCAGCAGCTTAAGGGCGGCCAAAAACATTCAGTACTTC,CASSLRAAKNIQYF
NA,few,TRBJ2-1,TRBV13,TGTGCCAGCAGCCCGATAACGGACAATGAGCAGTTCTTC,CASSPITDNEQFF
TRBD2,many,TRBJ2-7,TRBV7-2,TGTGCCAGCAGCCCCCGACTAGCGGGAGCAGACGAGCAGTACTTC,CASSPRLAGADEQYF
NA,NA,TRBJ2-5,TRBV28,TGTGCCAGCAGGCCTGACAGATTTTCAGAGACCCAGTACTTC,CASRPDRFSETQYF
TRBD2,few,TRBJ2-3,TRBV5-1,TGCGCCAGCAGCTCTGGACTAGCGGGGCCACCGGATACGCAGTATTTT,CASSSGLAGPPDTQYF
NA,NA,TRBJ1-1,TRBV5-1,TGCGCCAGCAGCTTGGCCAGGCTGAACACTGAAGCTTTCTTT,CASSLARLNTEAFF